This T cell receptor (beta chain) appears in the sequencing data of a study of regulatory T cells in long-lasting Graves disease. Time point reported: newly diagnosed GD, antithyroid drugs for less than 3 months. Preparation of the TCR library used RNA extracted from PBMCs. In this sample, this clonotype turned up many times. Germline CDR1 MNHNS, CDR2 SASEGT. This CDR3 has 13 amino acids. V shed 6 bases and J 12 bases; nucleotides not matched to a gene: 6. Arm-PCR with iRepertoire HTBI primers amplified the CDR3 regions for these TCR beta libraries. TCRdb processed the multiplex PCR reads anew with MiXCR; each CDR3 protein has one entry. The repertoire holds about 420,000 distinct CDR3 sequences, with about a sixth as singletons. These same records also appear under a second study, on T cells in Graves' hyperthyroidism and ophthalmopathy.

The starting material was peripheral blood mononuclear cells (PBMCs), obtained at new diagnosis, from a patient treated with antithyroid drugs. V is TRBV6-1 and J is TRBJ2-1; 12 bases are a match to TRBD2. The source is a woman between 18 and 29 years old with Graves disease. The CDR3 nucleotides read TGTGCCAGCAGAACTAGCGGGGGGCTTGGGCAGTTCTTC. Its protein is CASRTSGGLGQFF.